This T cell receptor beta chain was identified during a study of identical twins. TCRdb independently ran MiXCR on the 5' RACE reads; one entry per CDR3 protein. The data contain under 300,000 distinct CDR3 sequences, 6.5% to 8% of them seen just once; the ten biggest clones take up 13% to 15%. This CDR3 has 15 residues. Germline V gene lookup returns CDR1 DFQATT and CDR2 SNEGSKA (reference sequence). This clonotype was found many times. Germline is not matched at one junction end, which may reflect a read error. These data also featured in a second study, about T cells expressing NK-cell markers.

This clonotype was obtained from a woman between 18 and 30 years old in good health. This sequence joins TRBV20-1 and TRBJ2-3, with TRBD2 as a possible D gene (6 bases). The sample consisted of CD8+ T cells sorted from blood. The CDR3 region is CSTSKDPFSTDTQYF. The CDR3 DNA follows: TGCAGTACTAGCAAGGACCCTTTCAGCACAGATACGCAGTATTTT.